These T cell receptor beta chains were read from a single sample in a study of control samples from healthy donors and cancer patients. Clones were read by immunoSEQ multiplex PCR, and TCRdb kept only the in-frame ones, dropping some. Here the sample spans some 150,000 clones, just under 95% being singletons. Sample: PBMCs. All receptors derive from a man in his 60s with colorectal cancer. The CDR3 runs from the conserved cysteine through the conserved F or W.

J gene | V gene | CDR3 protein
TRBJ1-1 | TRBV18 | CASSPQGQQNTEAFF
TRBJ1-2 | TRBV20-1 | CSASLQGADYGYTF
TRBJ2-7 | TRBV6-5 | CASSSGPQGYEQYF
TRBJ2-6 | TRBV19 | CASSTLSRLGANVLTF
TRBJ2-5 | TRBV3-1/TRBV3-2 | CASSQLAGQETQYF
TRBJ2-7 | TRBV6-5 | CASSYSTATYEQYF
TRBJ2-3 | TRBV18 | CASSPGTGTDTQYF
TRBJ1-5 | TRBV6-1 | CASSEAGQGYQPQHF
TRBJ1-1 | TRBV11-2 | CASSWPSGGGRQGTEAFF
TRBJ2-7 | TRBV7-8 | CASSPGQAAYEQYF
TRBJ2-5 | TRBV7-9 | CASSLGPQREEETQYF
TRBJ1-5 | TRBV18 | CASSLGQGDQPQHF
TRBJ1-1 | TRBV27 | CASSLLPPGEGTEAFF
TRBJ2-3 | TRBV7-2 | CASSPDRNTQYF
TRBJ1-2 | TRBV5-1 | CASSLEGDNRGYTF
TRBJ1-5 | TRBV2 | CASSDRGQGQPQHF
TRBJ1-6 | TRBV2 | CASSDNTYSPLHF
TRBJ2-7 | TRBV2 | CASSEMGQGLRQYF
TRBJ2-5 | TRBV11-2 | CASSLGRETQYF
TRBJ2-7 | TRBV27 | CASTNTEGGYEQYF
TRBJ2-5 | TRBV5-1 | CASRRTSEETQYF
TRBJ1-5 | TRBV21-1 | CASSKGDFIYRDRELGDSNQPQHF
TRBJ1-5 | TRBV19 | CASSLRQTSNQPQHF
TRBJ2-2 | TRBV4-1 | CASSLGTGPNGELFF
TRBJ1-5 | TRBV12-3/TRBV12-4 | CASRQGSDQPQHF
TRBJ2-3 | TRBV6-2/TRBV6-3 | CASSYSSGGSDTQYF
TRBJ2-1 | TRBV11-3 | CASSPTGVEQFF
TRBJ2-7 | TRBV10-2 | CASREGLLGYEQYF
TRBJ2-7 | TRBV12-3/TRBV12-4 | CASSRLPYEQYF
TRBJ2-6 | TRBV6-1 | CASSAEITAGANVLTF
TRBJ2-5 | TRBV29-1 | CSVGVGTQETQYF
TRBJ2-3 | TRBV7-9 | CASSLVGRDTQYF
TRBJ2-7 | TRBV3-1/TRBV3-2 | CASSQEGLAGGQYF
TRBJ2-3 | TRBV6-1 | CASSENPSGTGGTTDTQYF
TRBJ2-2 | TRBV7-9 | CASSRRGADTGELFF
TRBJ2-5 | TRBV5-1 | CASSLEDRRGETQYF
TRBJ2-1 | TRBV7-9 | CASSLRLASGNEQFF
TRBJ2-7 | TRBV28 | CASSLLGVRNEQYF
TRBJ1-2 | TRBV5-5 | CASSSAATGDYGYTF
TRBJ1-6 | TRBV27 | CASSLAGAGVDSPLHF
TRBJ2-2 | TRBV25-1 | CASSSAGGSGELFF
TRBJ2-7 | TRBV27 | CASKLASSYEQYF
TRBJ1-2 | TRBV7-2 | CASSLERTGVLGGYTF
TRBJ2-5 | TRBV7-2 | CASSQGRSQETQYF
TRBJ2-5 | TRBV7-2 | CASSWAAETQYF
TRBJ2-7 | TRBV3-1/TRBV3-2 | CASSHGTYEQYF
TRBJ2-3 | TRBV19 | CASRPPPGRAGTDTQYF
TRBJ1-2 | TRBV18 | CASSPGQGLHYGYTF
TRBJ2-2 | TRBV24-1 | CATSDSGAETTGELFF
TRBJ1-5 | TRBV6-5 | CASRAQGYSNQPQHF
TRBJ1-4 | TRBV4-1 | CASSPRGAANEKLFF
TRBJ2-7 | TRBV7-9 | CASSLRGSGTQDYEQYF